This T cell receptor beta chain was sequenced for a study of tumor and adjacent non-tumor tissue in lung cancer. In the study overall: Stage I to III disease affected approximately 11 men and 5 women aged roughly 31 to 76. Each sample yielded a few million productive TCRbeta reads on average.

Study observations and caveats: In normal lung, the top 100 clones were significantly more dominant than in tumor.

No cell sorting was done before RNA was extracted from the tissue. Between August and November 2014, newly diagnosed, chemotherapy-naive lung cancer patients underwent thoracic surgery in China. In regard to this clonotype: As yet, its antigen is unknown.

CDR1 and CDR2 from the germline V gene are LNHNV and YYDKDF (reference sequence). This CDR3 region has 14 residues. J lost 6 bases, V lost 3 bases, and 6 bases had no gene match. Three rounds of nested PCR, following a modified ARM-PCR protocol, produced the TCRbeta library. TCRdb used MiXCR to reprocess the multiplex PCR reads, holding one entry per CDR3 protein. Of about 200,000 distinct CDR3 sequences in the sample, 70% to 75% were seen once. This TCR was recovered from a man in his fifties or sixties with non-small cell lung cancer. Material for sequencing was lung tumor tissue. The V call is TRBV15, the J call TRBJ2-3, with 7 bases aligning to TRBD2. This chain's CDR3 is CATSRGNSGDTQYF. In nucleotides, the CDR3 is TGTGCCACCAGCAGGGGTAATAGCGGGGATACGCAGTATTTT.